This TCR beta chain was sequenced during a study of blood T cell repertoires in COVID-19. This CDR3 is built from 15 residues. Germline assignment: CDR1 MNHEY and CDR2 SVGAGI. The germline V and J ends were trimmed by 2 bases and 0 bases, with 11 bases remaining between them. Original processing methods: Reference gene primer amplification gave nucleated cell count estimates. Only in-frame clones appear in the TCRdb table, and some are missing; sequencing was by immunoSEQ multiplex PCR. For V, J and clone size, that table is used; D and trimming come from the DNA. There are approximately 68,000 clones in the sample; more than 80% occur only once, and roughly 32% lies in the top ten.

V and J are TRBV6-5 and TRBJ2-7; perhaps TRBD1 as D (6 bases). Sequencing used peripheral blood. This receptor was identified in a woman older than 75 with active or convalescent COVID-19. The DNA of the CDR3 is TGTGCCAGCAGTTACGGGACACCGATCTCCTACGAGCAGTACTTC. As protein: CASSYGTPISYEQYF.